Given below is one T cell receptor (beta chain) in context. The assay was immunoSEQ multiplex PCR, and TCRdb's table has in-frame clones only and misses some. The data show some 49,000 clones, approximately 86% seen once. V was pared by 4 bases and J by 8 bases, with 18 bases between. The V gene's germline CDR1 is SGDLS and CDR2 YYNGEE. This CDR3 is 15 amino acids long. This specimen belongs to a study of control samples from healthy donors and cancer patients. The source material was PBMCs. The TCR sequence derives from a woman aged 45 to 65 with lung cancer. The J gene is TRBJ1-4, the V gene TRBV9; D is perhaps TRBD1 (6 bases). Here the CDR3 reads CASSPFGGAGEKLFF. Here the CDR3 DNA reads TGTGCCAGCAGCCCCTTTGGGGGGGCGGGAGAAAAACTGTTTTTT.